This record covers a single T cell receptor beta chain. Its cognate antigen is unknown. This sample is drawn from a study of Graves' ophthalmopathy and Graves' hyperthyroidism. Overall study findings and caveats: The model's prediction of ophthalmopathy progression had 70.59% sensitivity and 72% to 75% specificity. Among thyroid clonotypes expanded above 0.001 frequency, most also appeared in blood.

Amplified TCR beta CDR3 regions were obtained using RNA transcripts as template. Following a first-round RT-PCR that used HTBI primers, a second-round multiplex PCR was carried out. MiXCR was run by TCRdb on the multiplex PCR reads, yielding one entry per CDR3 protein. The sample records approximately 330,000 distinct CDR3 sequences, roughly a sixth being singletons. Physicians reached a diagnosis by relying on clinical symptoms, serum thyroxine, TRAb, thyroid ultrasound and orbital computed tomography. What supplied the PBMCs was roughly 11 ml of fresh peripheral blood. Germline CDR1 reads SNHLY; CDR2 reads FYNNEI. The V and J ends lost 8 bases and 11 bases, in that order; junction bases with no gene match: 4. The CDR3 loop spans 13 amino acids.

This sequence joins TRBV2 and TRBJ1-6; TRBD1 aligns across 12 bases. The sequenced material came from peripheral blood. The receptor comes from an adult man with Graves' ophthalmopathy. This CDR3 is CASGGTGGTPLHF. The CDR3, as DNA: TGTGCCAGCGGTGGGACAGGGGGCACACCCCTCCACTTT.